These 11 T cell receptor beta chains originate from one sample sequenced in a study of cytomegalovirus exposure and HLA in healthy donors. The PCR employed 60 Vbeta primers together with 13 Jbeta primers. Repertoires were generated with immunoSEQ multiplex PCR, while TCRdb's copy carries only in-frame clones and drops some. In the table there are about 130,000 clones, 75% to 85% of which are singletons. The sequenced sample consisted of PBMCs. The receptors here all came from a male donor in good health and CMV-seronegative.

This clone was seen once. The chain recombines TRBV7-9 with TRBJ1-3, with a possible D match to TRBD1 (5 bases). Trimming removed 5 bases from V and 4 bases from J, with 12 bases in between. The CDR3 sequence is 14 residues long. CDR1 is SEHNR, CDR2 FQNEAQ, per germline (reference sequence). Here the CDR3 reads CASSPGLSGNTIYF. The CDR3 nucleotides are TGTGCCAGCAGCCCGGGACTTTCGGGAAACACCATATATTTT.

The rearrangement joins TRBV11-2 to TRBJ1-2; D not resolved. The V and J ends lost 1 base and 3 bases respectively, with 21 bases between them. CDR3 length equals 18 residues. CDR1 and CDR2 from the germline V gene are SGHAT and FQNNGV. Written as DNA, the CDR3 is TGTGCCAGCAGCTTAGGAGCCTTCGGGAGAAGACCTCACTATGGCTACACCTTC. Amino acid sequence: CASSLGAFGRRPHYGYTF.

The CDR3 DNA reads as TGTGCCAGCTCCCCCGGGACAGGGACGCTCACTGGGGCCAACGTCCTGACTTTC. Encoded protein: CASSPGTGTLTGANVLTF. V and J are TRBV18 and TRBJ2-6, with 9 bases lining up with TRBD1. With 6 bases clipped from V and 2 bases from J, the junction kept 11 bases outside the gene matches. This CDR3 comprises 18 residues. Germline CDR1 reads KGHSH; CDR2 reads LQKENI.

Of note for this clone: The junction does not match germline at one end; this may be a read error. The chain recombines TRBV7-9 with TRBJ2-1; 9 bases line up with TRBD1. CDR3 length: 15 residues. Germline-derived CDR1 and CDR2 are SEHNR and FQNEAQ (reference sequence). For the CDR3, the DNA is TGTTCCAGCAGCCCAAGACAGGGGGAAATCAATGAGCAGTTCTTC. Translation: CSSSPRQGEINEQFF.

This CDR3 is CASSLVPSTDTQYF. The CDR3 nucleotides are TGTGCCAGCAGCTTAGTTCCTAGCACAGATACGCAGTATTTT. The chain is built from TRBV11-3 and TRBJ2-3; the D is unclear. With 1 base removed from V and 0 bases from J, the gap between germline ends came to 5 bases. The CDR3 sequence is 14 residues long. Germline CDR1 reads SGHNT; CDR2 reads YENEEA.

This clone was found once. One junction end does not reproduce the germline sequence, and a read error may be involved. J is TRBJ2-1 and V is TRBV7-9, with 7 bases identical to TRBD2. The CDR3 sequence is 16 residues long. Germline CDR1 SEHNR, CDR2 FQNEAQ (reference sequence). The CDR3 region is CSSSSGRDSLYNEQFF. As DNA, the CDR3 is TGTTCCAGCAGCTCAGGGAGGGATTCGCTTTACAATGAGCAGTTCTTC.

The V call is TRBV11-2, the J call TRBJ1-2; 7 nucleotides agree with TRBD1. After removal of 3 bases from V and 8 bases from J, the junction contained 6 bases not matched to a gene. The germline V gene encodes CDR1 SGHAT and CDR2 FQNNGV. The CDR3 spans 13 residues. The CDR3 reads CASSLGQLWGYTF. The DNA for the CDR3 is TGTGCCAGCAGCTTGGGACAGCTATGGGGCTACACCTTC.

This clone was seen once. J is TRBJ1-1 and V is TRBV5-1; 7 bases map to TRBD1. V shed 0 bases and J 4 bases; nucleotides not matched to a gene: 6. Germline CDR1 reads SGHRS; CDR2 reads YFSETQ. The CDR3 contains 15 residues. The CDR3 here is CASSLVTGDTTEAFF. CDR3 sequence (DNA): TGCGCCAGCAGCTTGGTTACAGGGGATACCACTGAAGCTTTCTTT.

This clone turned up a few times. The rearrangement joins TRBV12-2 to TRBJ2-1; the D call in the table, TRBD2, was not verified against the DNA. TRBV12-2 counts as a pseudogene. The CDR3 has 14 residues. CDR3 protein: CASRLEASYNEQFF. CDR3 nucleotides: TGTGCAAGTCGCTTAGAGGCTAGCTACAATGAGCAGTTCTTC.

This chain uses TRBV2 with TRBJ2-7; D may be TRBD1 (5 bases). Germline CDR1 is SNHLY and CDR2 is FYNNEI. V dropped 6 bases and J dropped 5 bases, with 11 bases sitting between them. The CDR3 is 12 residues long. CDR3 residues: CASRGAGNEQYF. The CDR3 DNA follows: TGTGCCAGCAGGGGCGCAGGGAACGAGCAGTACTTC.

The J gene is TRBJ1-2, the V gene TRBV5-1; D not resolved. The V gene's germline CDR1 is SGHRS and CDR2 YFSETQ. The CDR3 length is 12 residues. V lost 0 bases to trimming and J lost 5 bases, with 5 bases between them. CDR3 bases: TGCGCCAGCAGCTTGGACAGATATGGCTACACCTTC. Protein: CASSLDRYGYTF.